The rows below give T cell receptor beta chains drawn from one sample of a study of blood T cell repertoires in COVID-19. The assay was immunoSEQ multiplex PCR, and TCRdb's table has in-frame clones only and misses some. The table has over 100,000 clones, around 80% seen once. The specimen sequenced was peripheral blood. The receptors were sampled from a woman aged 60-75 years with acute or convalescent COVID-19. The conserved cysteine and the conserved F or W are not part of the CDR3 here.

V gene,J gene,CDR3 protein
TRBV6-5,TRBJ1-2,ASSPTSNLDYGYT
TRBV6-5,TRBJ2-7,ASRGWEIYEQY
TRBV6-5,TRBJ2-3,ASSYRTGEDTQY
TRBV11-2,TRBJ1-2,ASRSDWYGYT
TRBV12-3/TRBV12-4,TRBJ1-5,ASSDSRGPQH
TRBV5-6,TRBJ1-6,ASSLVRGGSPLH
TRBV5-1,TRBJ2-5,ASSLGTSGKETQY
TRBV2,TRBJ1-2,ASSDSTGNYGYT
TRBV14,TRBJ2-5,ASSHRRDRVGTQY
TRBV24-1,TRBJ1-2,ATSGAGTEDYGYT
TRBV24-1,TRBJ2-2,ATSDVRGETGELF
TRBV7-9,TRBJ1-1,ACVEGSDTEAF
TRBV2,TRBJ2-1,ASKLAGSSDEQF
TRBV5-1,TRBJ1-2,ASSLDPVSGYGYT
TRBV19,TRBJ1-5,ASSSGADTWNQPQH
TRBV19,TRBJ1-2,ASSMVSGGGGYGYT
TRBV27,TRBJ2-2,ASRQRGVNGELF
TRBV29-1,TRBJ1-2,SVEESQGGNGYT
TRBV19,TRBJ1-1,ASSPIQGGNTEAF
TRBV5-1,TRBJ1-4,ASSFSPGTNEKLF
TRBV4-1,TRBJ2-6,ASSAPGQGTGANVLT
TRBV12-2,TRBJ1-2,ASRLGPNTGTPYGYT
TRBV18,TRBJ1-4,ASSPSNLNGAEKLF
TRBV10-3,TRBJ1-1,AIRDQGVRNTEAF
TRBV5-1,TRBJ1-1,ASSPWGTGALNTEAF
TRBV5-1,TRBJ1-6,ASSQGSSYNSPLH
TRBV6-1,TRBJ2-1,ASSAPANRGGINNEQF
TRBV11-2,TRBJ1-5,ASSLDLSGAGLGQH
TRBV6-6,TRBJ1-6,ASTPGQGVTPLH
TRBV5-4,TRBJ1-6,ASSYRGQGNSPLH